Included here is one T cell receptor beta chain sequence, with context. The target of this receptor is not known. No per-base quality is available; no much larger clone lies one base away. Blood RNA was extracted from unsorted whole blood using TRIzol reagent, and germline DNA was obtained with the DNeasy Blood & Tissue kit. Patients had chronic HBV infection and were treatment-naive at sampling. Before surgery, about 4 milliliters of peripheral blood were collected into K2EDTA tubes. This entry belongs to a study of tumor-infiltrating lymphocytes in primary liver carcinoma listed by TCRdb under 2017. About the full investigation: Surgical resection was performed in China between 2015 and early 2016 on five or six patients with histopathologically diagnosed primary liver carcinoma. Of the five patients, three men and two women aged 30 to 69 years, four had hepatocellular carcinoma and one had combined HCC and intrahepatic cholangiocarcinoma. The five patients had tumors staged T1-T3 N0M0, with maximum diameters ranging from about 4 to 11 cm. Roughly 3.65 to 7.5 million productive TCRbeta reads were obtained per sample, and no significant difference in read depth was found between tissue types. For each liver tumor, the study sampled five regions along with adjacent normal tissue and blood, and applied TCRbeta repertoire sequencing, expression microarrays and whole-exome sequencing. TCRbeta repertoire sequencing covered 35 specimens from 5 patients: roughly 25 tumor regions, 5 adjacent noncancerous liver tissues and 5 peripheral blood samples. Technical replicate repertoires showed high reproducibility, with mean shared-clone rates roughly 0.87 and correlation coefficients above 0.98. General conclusions and limits of the study: The study included only five patients, and the authors note findings should be validated in a larger study. The top 250 clones accounted for a significantly greater share of the repertoire in tumors than in blood (p = 0.039). Because sequencing covered only the TCR beta chain and unpaired alpha chains were not captured, true repertoire diversity is likely underestimated. Pairs of tumor regions showed greater repertoire overlap (mean roughly 35%) than tumor-adjacent pairs (17%) or tumor-blood pairs (approximately 15%), which is consistent with antigen-driven expansion. Bulk unsorted samples precluded comparing CD4+ and CD8+ T cell repertoires.

Starting from about 500 ng total RNA, TCRbeta-specific cDNA was produced by reverse transcription with a constant-region primer and ProtoScript II reverse transcriptase. Three nested multiplex PCR rounds, following a slightly modified ARM-PCR procedure, were used to build the TCRbeta libraries. A final 25-cycle PCR with Deep VentR polymerase added sample barcodes and Illumina adapters. Before sequencing, amplicons between 200 and 500 bp were purified from gel using a QIAquick gel extraction kit. The TCRbeta amplicons were sequenced with 250-bp paired-end reads on an Illumina HiSeq 2500. The source study handled its data this way. To recover full CDR3 sequences, reads were quality-trimmed using Trimmomatic v0.33 and paired reads were then merged using FLASH v1.2.11. MiGEC v1.2.1b assigned V, D and J germline segments to the rearranged TCRbeta sequences. Clonotype statistics, along with Shannon-Wiener diversity indices, were calculated using VDJtools v1.0.0. To reduce sampling bias, subsequent analyses other than the diversity analysis used only the 250 most abundant clonotypes in each sample. The public reads were quality trimmed at Q25 with fastp and then assembled into clones with MiXCR by TCRdb, keeping productive beta chains. Duplicate CDR3 protein sequences are folded into a single record with the most common DNA and genes. Clone size and V and J calls follow TCRdb, not the original study. The sample table contains about 200,000 distinct CDR3 sequences; only one count was recorded for about 61% of them. The top ten clonotypes cover roughly 6.8% of the sample.

The clonotype was recovered from a woman aged 55-69 years with primary liver carcinoma and hepatitis B virus infection. The material sequenced was peripheral blood.

The base sequence is TGTGCCAGCAGCTCCCCTGAGACTAGCGTGGCAGGTACGCAGTATTTT. Its amino acids are CASSSPETSVAGTQYF. Here the chain combines TRBV4-2 and TRBJ2-3, with 8 middle bases fitting TRBD2. From V the trimming removes 5 bases and from J it removes 8 bases, while the gene matches leave 15 bases of the junction unaccounted for. The CDR3 measures 16 amino acids from cysteine to phenylalanine. Only the CDR3 portion is preserved as DNA: 48 bases, with reading frame beginning at the first base. CDR1 LGHNA and CDR2 YNFKEQ were looked up in the germline V gene.